This T cell receptor beta chain was sequenced for a study of circulating tumor DNA in untreated peripheral T-cell lymphoma (dated by TCRdb to about 2021). To identify tumor-specific TCR clonotypes, tumor tissue taken at baseline, before any treatment, was sequenced. In a trial, the study monitored patients with peripheral T-cell lymphoma who were getting frontline treatment by applying next-generation sequencing to their T-cell receptor sequences. Summary of the overall study and its limitations: Tumor-specific clonotypes were identified in about 77% of patients, from about 83% of baseline tissues and about 68% of baseline serum samples.

The library was made by the immunoSEQ multiplex PCR assay. TCRdb obtained this table from immuneACCESS and retained in-frame rearrangements with V and J assigned. These tables miss some clones; where compared with another copy, unresolved V genes account for less than half of the shortfall, and the remainder is unexplained. Here the sample has about 8,900 clones; nearly 85% occur a single time. Roughly 1.9% of the sample rests with the top ten. As concerns this clone: The antigen this receptor binds is unknown. One base away there is no much larger clone; base qualities are not given.

From V the trimming removes 5 bases and from J it removes 1 base, while the gene matches leave 14 bases of the junction unaccounted for. The germline V gene encodes CDR1 SGHNT and CDR2 YENEEA. Reading from cysteine to phenylalanine, the CDR3 counts 19 amino acids. The entry retains the CDR3 DNA only, 57 bases that are in frame from base 1. The specimen sequenced was tumor tissue. This chain joins TRBV11-3 to TRBJ1-1; 12 central nucleotides agree with TRBD1. This TCR came from a human donor with peripheral T-cell lymphoma. At the DNA level, the sequence is TGTGCCAGCAGCACGAAATCCGGGACAGGGGGCTCTGGGAACACTGAAGCTTTCTTT. Translated, this is CASSTKSGTGGSGNTEAFF.